This T cell receptor beta chain was documented in a study of CD8+ T cells in alopecia areata. As concerns this clone: Antigen unknown.

TCR sequencing used cDNA made by reverse transcription of extracted RNA. The repertoire was sequenced with immunoSEQ multiplex PCR; TCRdb's copy has only in-frame clones and lacks some. The repertoire holds about 140,000 clones, with 50% to 60% as singletons. Whole-study results and caveats: Lesional scalp exceeded normal scalp in clonality, especially in alopecia totalis/universalis. Among the cells sequenced in scalp samples are also the resident alphabeta T cells of normal skin. It was less clear whether patients shared TCRs than it was in mice, possibly because of HLA.

PBMC-derived CD4+ and CD8+ T cells were sorted. The material sequenced was CD4+ T cells sorted from blood. This clonotype was sampled from a human donor in good health.

CDR3 bases: TGTGCCAGCAGTCCCACCCCGGAGACCCAGTACTTC. Its translation: CASSPTPETQYF. The chain is built from TRBV2 and TRBJ2-5; D is uncertain. V lost 5 bases and J 5 bases, leaving 9 bases between the germline ends. The germline gives CDR1 SNHLY, CDR2 FYNNEI. The CDR3 sequence is 12 residues long.